The entry below describes one T cell receptor beta chain. The antigen this receptor binds is unknown. No base quality values were provided; no much bigger clone lies one nucleotide off. The data derive from a study of OX40 agonist ivuxolimab in advanced cancers. Background for the entire study: Ivuxolimab was an agonistic, fully human IgG2 monoclonal antibody directed against OX40 (CD134), a costimulatory receptor. Intravenous ivuxolimab was administered to patients every 2 weeks at six dose levels: 0.01, 0.1, 0.3, 1.5, 3 and 10 mg/kg. Of the roughly 50 dose-escalation patients, hepatocellular carcinoma was present in 19, melanoma in some 15, renal cell carcinoma in 9 and head and neck cancer in 9. A male proportion of roughly 80% and a mean age of approximately 55 years, ranging from 23 to 79, were recorded for the dose-escalation cohort. Patients were allowed to have had prior anti-PD-1, anti-PD-L1 or anti-CTLA-4 therapy, and approximately 40% of the dose-escalation patients had been treated with checkpoint inhibitors. Three dose-escalation patients achieved partial responses, one with hepatocellular carcinoma and two with cutaneous melanoma. Peripheral TCRbeta sequencing aimed to test whether ivuxolimab altered TCR sequence diversity and caused clonal T-cell expansion. The paper describes the monotherapy dose-escalation part (N ≈ 51 patients) of the phase I trial of ivuxolimab. General conclusions and limits of the study: In the 0.1-3.0 mg/kg groups, partial responders had among the lowest normalized peripheral clonal expansion, particularly in CD8+ T cells. After ivuxolimab, CD8+ T cells had more expanded clones than CD4+ T cells on average. At doses of 0.1 to 3.0 mg/kg, clonal expansion of both CD4+ and CD8+ T cells in blood was seen between baseline and week 6. The antigen specificity of the peripheral T cells that underwent clonal expansion was not determined. Low levels of normalized T-cell clonal expansion were also seen in some patients who did not respond.

For sequencing of the TCRbeta CDR3 region, genomic DNA was extracted from the sorted cells. TCRbeta CDR3 regions were sequenced using the immunoSEQ Assay. Drawn from immuneACCESS, this table holds only the in-frame rearrangements with V and J called that TCRdb kept. Clones are partly lost; checked studies trace under half to an unresolved V gene and leave the rest unexplained. The sample table holds about 67,000 clones, of which more than 75% were seen once. The top ten hold roughly 2% of the sample. The trial excluded patients who had a history of autoimmune disease or were on systemic immunosuppression. Peripheral blood for TCR sequencing was collected from all dose cohorts at baseline, on cycle 4 day 1, and on cycle 7 day 1. Samples were obtained from an open-label, multicenter, first-in-human phase I dose-escalation trial of ivuxolimab. Adults with locally advanced or metastatic melanoma, renal cell, hepatocellular, or head and neck squamous cell carcinoma were enrolled in the trial. Before TCR sequencing, CD4+ T cells and CD8+ T cells from peripheral blood were sorted into separate populations.

This sequence was found in an adult with an advanced solid tumor such as melanoma, head and neck, liver or kidney cancer. The input for sequencing was CD4+ or CD8+ T cells sorted from blood, taken in a trial of the OX40 agonist ivuxolimab.

The DNA is as follows: TGTGCCGCTTCCCCGGGGACGGAAACTGAAAAACTGTTTTTT. Its amino acids are CAASPGTETEKLFF. The rearrangement joined TRBV10-3 to TRBJ1-4; TRBD1 might be the D gene, on 5 matching bases. V is clipped by 11 bases and J by 7 bases, and the sequence between their germline boundaries is 20 bases long. CDR1 is given as ENHRY and CDR2 as SYGVKD, both from the germline V gene. From cysteine to phenylalanine, the CDR3 is 14 amino acids long. The kept DNA is CDR3 alone, 42 bases in frame from the first base.